This is a list of T cell receptor beta chains from one sample in a study of blood T cell repertoires in COVID-19. Sequencing used immunoSEQ multiplex PCR; TCRdb keeps in-frame clones, though not all of them. Here the sample spans around 100,000 clones, around 84% being singletons. What was sequenced was peripheral blood. These receptor sequences come from a man aged 70 or older with active or convalescent COVID-19. Each CDR3 is given with its conserved first and last residue. The order of the fields is V gene, D gene, J gene, clone size, CDR3 protein, CDR3 DNA. The D gene is left open where the match is weak. Expanded clones are given a class, and other clones once, few, many or no size at all.

V gene: TRBV28; D gene: TRBD1; J gene: TRBJ1-1; clone size: NA; CDR3 protein: CASSPTYRGLGGGAFF; CDR3 DNA: TGTGCCAGCAGTCCGACTTACAGGGGTCTCGGAGGTGGGGCTTTCTTT
V gene: TRBV7-8; D gene: NA; J gene: TRBJ1-1; clone size: NA; CDR3 protein: CASSLVSGNTEAFF; CDR3 DNA: TGTGCCAGCAGCTTAGTTTCGGGAAACACTGAAGCTTTCTTT
V gene: TRBV3-1/TRBV3-2; D gene: NA; J gene: TRBJ2-3; clone size: NA; CDR3 protein: CASSQDNRGAMDTQYF; CDR3 DNA: TGTGCCAGCAGCCAAGATAACCGGGGGGCGATGGATACGCAGTATTTT
V gene: TRBV5-1; D gene: NA; J gene: TRBJ2-5; clone size: once; CDR3 protein: CASSLLTNQETQYF; CDR3 DNA: TGCGCCAGCAGCTTGTTAACTAACCAAGAGACCCAGTACTTC
V gene: TRBV18; D gene: NA; J gene: TRBJ2-3; clone size: NA; CDR3 protein: CASSPLDITDTQYF; CDR3 DNA: TGTGCCAGCTCACCACTCGACATCACAGATACGCAGTATTTT
V gene: TRBV7-2; D gene: NA; J gene: TRBJ2-1; clone size: NA; CDR3 protein: CASSLMGQAYNEQFF; CDR3 DNA: TGTGCCAGCAGCTTGATGGGGCAAGCCTACAATGAGCAGTTCTTC
V gene: TRBV5-1; D gene: TRBD1; J gene: TRBJ1-3; clone size: NA; CDR3 protein: CASSSSGAGGFSGNTIYF; CDR3 DNA: TGCGCCAGCAGCTCCTCGGGGGCAGGGGGGTTTTCTGGAAACACCATATATTTT
V gene: TRBV7-2; D gene: NA; J gene: TRBJ1-5; clone size: NA; CDR3 protein: CASSLGSQAVQPQHF; CDR3 DNA: TGTGCCAGCAGCTTAGGTTCACAAGCGGTACAGCCCCAGCATTTT
V gene: TRBV10-3; D gene: NA; J gene: TRBJ1-2; clone size: NA; CDR3 protein: CAISDYTGGYTF; CDR3 DNA: TGTGCCATCAGTGACTACACGGGTGGCTACACCTTC
V gene: TRBV10-3; D gene: NA; J gene: TRBJ2-2; clone size: NA; CDR3 protein: CAISQRGYGELFF; CDR3 DNA: TGTGCCATCAGCCAGAGAGGCTACGGGGAGCTGTTTTTT
V gene: TRBV2; D gene: NA; J gene: TRBJ1-2; clone size: once; CDR3 protein: CASRSFGGGYGYTF; CDR3 DNA: TGTGCCAGCAGGTCTTTTGGGGGCGGCTATGGCTACACCTTC
V gene: TRBV14; D gene: TRBD1; J gene: TRBJ1-2; clone size: NA; CDR3 protein: CASSHINQGATYGYTF; CDR3 DNA: TGTGCCAGCAGCCATATAAACCAGGGGGCTACCTATGGCTACACCTTC
V gene: TRBV19; D gene: NA; J gene: TRBJ1-5; clone size: NA; CDR3 protein: CASSMGPGPYQPQHF; CDR3 DNA: TGTGCCAGTAGTATGGGGCCTGGCCCATATCAGCCCCAGCATTTT
V gene: TRBV7-8; D gene: NA; J gene: TRBJ1-1; clone size: NA; CDR3 protein: CASTSLGGHTEAFF; CDR3 DNA: TGTGCCAGCACCTCTTTGGGGGGTCACACTGAAGCTTTCTTT
V gene: TRBV2; D gene: NA; J gene: TRBJ1-1; clone size: NA; CDR3 protein: CASREGNTEAFF; CDR3 DNA: TGTGCCAGCAGGGAGGGGAACACTGAAGCTTTCTTT
V gene: TRBV5-6; D gene: TRBD2; J gene: TRBJ2-5; clone size: NA; CDR3 protein: CASSSPGGVETQYF; CDR3 DNA: TGTGCCAGCAGCTCCCCCGGGGGGGTCGAGACCCAGTACTTC
V gene: TRBV5-4; D gene: NA; J gene: TRBJ2-5; clone size: NA; CDR3 protein: CASSLVPGETQYF; CDR3 DNA: TGTGCCAGCAGCTTGGTGCCAGGGGAGACCCAGTACTTC
V gene: TRBV19; D gene: NA; J gene: TRBJ2-1; clone size: NA; CDR3 protein: CASSIGQNNEQFF; CDR3 DNA: TGTGCCAGTAGTATAGGGCAGAACAATGAGCAGTTCTTC
V gene: TRBV29-1; D gene: NA; J gene: TRBJ2-3; clone size: NA; CDR3 protein: CSVPNSGGGDTQYF; CDR3 DNA: TGCAGCGTTCCTAACAGCGGCGGCGGAGATACGCAGTATTTT
V gene: TRBV11-2; D gene: TRBD2; J gene: TRBJ2-1; clone size: NA; CDR3 protein: CASSLGRGGPYNEQFF; CDR3 DNA: TGTGCCAGCAGCTTAGGTCGGGGGGGCCCATACAATGAGCAGTTCTTC
V gene: TRBV19; D gene: NA; J gene: TRBJ1-2; clone size: NA; CDR3 protein: CASSPRPRTGNYTF; CDR3 DNA: TGTGCCAGTAGCCCTCGTCCGCGAACAGGGAACTACACCTTC
V gene: TRBV7-9; D gene: NA; J gene: TRBJ1-6; clone size: once; CDR3 protein: CASSPDAGNNSPLHF; CDR3 DNA: TGTGCCAGCAGCCCGGACGCAGGGAACAATTCACCCCTCCACTTT
V gene: TRBV7-8; D gene: TRBD1; J gene: TRBJ2-5; clone size: NA; CDR3 protein: CASSPRGDRGWEETQYF; CDR3 DNA: TGTGCCAGCAGCCCCCGTGGCGACAGGGGGTGGGAAGAGACCCAGTACTTC
V gene: TRBV7-9; D gene: TRBD1; J gene: TRBJ1-1; clone size: NA; CDR3 protein: CASSLGLGQGKNTEAFF; CDR3 DNA: TGTGCCAGCAGCTTAGGGTTGGGACAGGGGAAAAACACTGAAGCTTTCTTT
V gene: TRBV6-5; D gene: NA; J gene: TRBJ1-2; clone size: NA; CDR3 protein: CASRQGGGYTF; CDR3 DNA: TGTGCCAGCAGGCAGGGAGGGGGCTACACCTTC
V gene: TRBV12-3/TRBV12-4; D gene: TRBD1; J gene: TRBJ1-1; clone size: few; CDR3 protein: CASRRGYTEAFF; CDR3 DNA: TGTGCCAGCCGCAGGGGGTACACTGAAGCTTTCTTT
V gene: TRBV9; D gene: TRBD1; J gene: TRBJ2-1; clone size: NA; CDR3 protein: CASSVGRGRNEQFF; CDR3 DNA: TGTGCCAGCAGCGTAGGCAGGGGGCGGAATGAGCAGTTCTTC
V gene: TRBV10-2; D gene: TRBD1; J gene: TRBJ1-4; clone size: NA; CDR3 protein: CATRDRGSPPNEKLFF; CDR3 DNA: TGCGCCACCCGGGACAGGGGGTCTCCTCCGAATGAAAAACTGTTTTTT
V gene: TRBV14; D gene: NA; J gene: TRBJ2-3; clone size: NA; CDR3 protein: CASSLRGVDTQYF; CDR3 DNA: TGTGCCAGCAGTCTAAGAGGAGTGGATACGCAGTATTTT
V gene: TRBV7-9; D gene: NA; J gene: TRBJ2-2; clone size: NA; CDR3 protein: CASSYPQTGGTGELFF; CDR3 DNA: TGTGCCAGCAGCTACCCACAGACAGGAGGCACCGGGGAGCTGTTTTTT
V gene: TRBV7-8; D gene: TRBD1; J gene: TRBJ1-1; clone size: NA; CDR3 protein: CASSLGGGRQGAYF; CDR3 DNA: TGTGCCAGCAGCTTAGGAGGGGGGCGGCAGGGGGCCTATTTT
V gene: TRBV5-5; D gene: NA; J gene: TRBJ2-1; clone size: NA; CDR3 protein: CASNVDSYNEQFF; CDR3 DNA: TGTGCCAGCAATGTAGACTCCTACAATGAGCAGTTCTTC
V gene: TRBV5-4; D gene: NA; J gene: TRBJ2-7; clone size: NA; CDR3 protein: CASSAGGRTYEQYF; CDR3 DNA: TGTGCCAGCAGCGCTGGCGGGCGGACCTACGAGCAGTACTTC
V gene: TRBV28; D gene: TRBD1; J gene: TRBJ1-2; clone size: NA; CDR3 protein: CASKSTGRGNGYTF; CDR3 DNA: TGTGCCAGCAAGTCGACGGGCAGGGGGAATGGCTACACCTTC
V gene: TRBV18; D gene: NA; J gene: TRBJ2-3; clone size: few; CDR3 protein: CASSPRGPNTNTDTQYF; CDR3 DNA: TGTGCCAGCTCACCACGTGGCCCCAATACCAACACAGATACGCAGTATTTT
V gene: TRBV11-3; D gene: NA; J gene: TRBJ2-2; clone size: NA; CDR3 protein: CASSFEATTGELFF; CDR3 DNA: TGTGCCAGCAGCTTTGAAGCAACCACCGGGGAGCTGTTTTTT
V gene: TRBV6-5; D gene: TRBD1; J gene: TRBJ1-2; clone size: NA; CDR3 protein: CASTGTGRYGYTF; CDR3 DNA: TGTGCCAGCACCGGGACAGGGCGTTATGGCTACACCTTC
V gene: TRBV9; D gene: TRBD1; J gene: TRBJ2-7; clone size: NA; CDR3 protein: CASSVGDRDLYTYEQYF; CDR3 DNA: TGTGCCAGCAGCGTCGGGGACAGGGATTTATACACTTACGAGCAGTACTTC
V gene: TRBV10-3; D gene: NA; J gene: TRBJ2-1; clone size: NA; CDR3 protein: CAISVGGRTDLFF; CDR3 DNA: TGTGCCATCAGTGTGGGGGGACGAACGGATCTGTTCTTC
V gene: TRBV19; D gene: TRBD1; J gene: TRBJ2-6; clone size: few; CDR3 protein: CASSTGVGGANVLTF; CDR3 DNA: TGTGCCAGTAGCACAGGGGTCGGCGGGGCCAACGTCCTGACTTTC
V gene: TRBV10-3; D gene: NA; J gene: TRBJ2-1; clone size: NA; CDR3 protein: CAISRGYNEQFF; CDR3 DNA: TGTGCCATCAGCAGGGGCTACAATGAGCAGTTCTTC
V gene: TRBV20-1; D gene: NA; J gene: TRBJ1-5; clone size: NA; CDR3 protein: CSASSRRPGPQHF; CDR3 DNA: TGCAGTGCTAGTTCCCGGAGACCGGGGCCCCAGCATTTT
V gene: TRBV11-2; D gene: NA; J gene: TRBJ1-1; clone size: NA; CDR3 protein: CASSLALGFSAEAFF; CDR3 DNA: TGTGCCAGCAGCTTAGCGCTGGGTTTTAGCGCTGAAGCTTTCTTT
V gene: TRBV24-1; D gene: NA; J gene: TRBJ2-3; clone size: NA; CDR3 protein: CATSDRVDSRLGVDTQYF; CDR3 DNA: TGTGCCACCAGTGACCGTGTGGACAGTAGATTGGGAGTGGATACGCAGTATTTT
V gene: TRBV7-8; D gene: TRBD2; J gene: TRBJ2-3; clone size: NA; CDR3 protein: CASSPDTAGGLAGTDTQYF; CDR3 DNA: TGTGCCAGCAGCCCGGACACAGCGGGGGGTTTAGCCGGCACAGATACGCAGTATTTT
V gene: TRBV5-1; D gene: TRBD1; J gene: TRBJ2-2; clone size: NA; CDR3 protein: CASSPGQPNTGELFF; CDR3 DNA: TGCGCCAGCAGCCCGGGACAGCCAAACACCGGGGAGCTGTTTTTT
V gene: TRBV28; D gene: TRBD1; J gene: TRBJ1-2; clone size: NA; CDR3 protein: CAIQGNYGYTF; CDR3 DNA: TGTGCCATACAGGGGAACTATGGCTACACCTTC
V gene: TRBV5-5; D gene: TRBD2; J gene: TRBJ2-1; clone size: NA; CDR3 protein: CASSFTGGIYNEQFF; CDR3 DNA: TGTGCCAGCAGCTTTACGGGGGGTATCTACAATGAGCAGTTCTTC